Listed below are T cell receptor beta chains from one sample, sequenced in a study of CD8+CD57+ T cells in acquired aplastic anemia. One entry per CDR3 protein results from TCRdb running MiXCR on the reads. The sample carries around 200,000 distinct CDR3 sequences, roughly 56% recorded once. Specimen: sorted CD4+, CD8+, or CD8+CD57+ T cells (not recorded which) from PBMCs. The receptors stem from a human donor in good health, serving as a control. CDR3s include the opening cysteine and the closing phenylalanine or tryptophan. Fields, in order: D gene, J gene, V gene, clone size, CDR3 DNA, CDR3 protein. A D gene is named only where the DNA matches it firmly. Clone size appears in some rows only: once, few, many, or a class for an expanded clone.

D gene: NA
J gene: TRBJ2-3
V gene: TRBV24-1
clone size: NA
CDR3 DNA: TGTGCCACCAGTGATCCGGGACTGGTAACAGATACGCAGTATTTT
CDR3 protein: CATSDPGLVTDTQYF

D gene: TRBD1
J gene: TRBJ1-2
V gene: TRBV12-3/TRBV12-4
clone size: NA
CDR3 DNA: TGTGCCAGCAGTGGGACAGGGAATACTAACTATGGCTACACCTTC
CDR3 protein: CASSGTGNTNYGYTF

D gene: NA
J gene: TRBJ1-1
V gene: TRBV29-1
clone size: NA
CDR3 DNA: TGCAGCGTTGCCACAGGGCAGGACACTGAAGCTTTCTTT
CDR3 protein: CSVATGQDTEAFF

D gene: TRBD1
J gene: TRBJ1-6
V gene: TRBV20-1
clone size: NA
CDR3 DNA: TGCAGTGCTAGAGACGGGGACAGGGAAGTAAATTCACCCCTCCACTTT
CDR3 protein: CSARDGDREVNSPLHF

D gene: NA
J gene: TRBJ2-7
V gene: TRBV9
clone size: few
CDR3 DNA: TGTGCCAGCAGCGTACAATCCCGTGACAGTCCCTACGAGCAGTACTTC
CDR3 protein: CASSVQSRDSPYEQYF

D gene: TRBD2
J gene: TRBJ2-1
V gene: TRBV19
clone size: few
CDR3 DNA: TGTGCCAGTAGTACCACCGGGACTAGCGATGAGCAGTTCTTC
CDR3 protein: CASSTTGTSDEQFF

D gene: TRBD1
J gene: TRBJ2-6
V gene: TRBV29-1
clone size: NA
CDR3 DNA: TGCAGCGTTGGGGACAGGGCGGACACCGGGGCCAACGTCCTGACTTTC
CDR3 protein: CSVGDRADTGANVLTF

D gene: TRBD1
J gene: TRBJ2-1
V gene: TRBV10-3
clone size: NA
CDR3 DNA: TGTGCCGCGACCCCGGGACAGGGGGTGTACAATGAGCAGTTCTTC
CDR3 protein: CAATPGQGVYNEQFF

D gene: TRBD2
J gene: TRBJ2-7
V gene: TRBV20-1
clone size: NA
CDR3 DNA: TGCAGTGCTAGCATCGGGGGGACCTCCTACGAGCAGTACTTC
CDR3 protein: CSASIGGTSYEQYF

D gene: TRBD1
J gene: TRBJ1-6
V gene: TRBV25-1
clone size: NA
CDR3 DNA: TGTGCCAGCAGTGATTCCGGGACAGGGAATAATTCACCCCTCCACTTT
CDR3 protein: CASSDSGTGNNSPLHF

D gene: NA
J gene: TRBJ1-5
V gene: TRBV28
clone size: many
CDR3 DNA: TGTGCCAGCCACGGGACGTTCAATCAGCCCCAGCATTTT
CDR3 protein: CASHGTFNQPQHF

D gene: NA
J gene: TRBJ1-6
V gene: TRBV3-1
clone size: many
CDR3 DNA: TGTGCCAGCAGCCAAGATCTTAGGGGTAGCCTCCACTTT
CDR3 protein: CASSQDLRGSLHF

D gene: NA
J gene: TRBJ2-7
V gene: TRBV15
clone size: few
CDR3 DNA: TGTGCCACCAGCAGAGGGTCATCGGTAGGCGAGCAGTACTTC
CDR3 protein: CATSRGSSVGEQYF

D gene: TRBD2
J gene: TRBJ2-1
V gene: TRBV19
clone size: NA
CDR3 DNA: TGTGCCAGTAGTATAGGCGGGGGGGCCCGGGATGAGCAGTTCTTC
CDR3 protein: CASSIGGGARDEQFF

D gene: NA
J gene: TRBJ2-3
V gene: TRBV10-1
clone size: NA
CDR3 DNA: TGCGCCAGCAGTGCAAAGTTAACTAGCACAGATACGCAGTATTTT
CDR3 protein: CASSAKLTSTDTQYF

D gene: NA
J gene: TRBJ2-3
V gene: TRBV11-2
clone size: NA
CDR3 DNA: TGTGCCAGCAGCTTAGGAGCCGGTGGATCAGATACGCAGTATTTT
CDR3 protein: CASSLGAGGSDTQYF

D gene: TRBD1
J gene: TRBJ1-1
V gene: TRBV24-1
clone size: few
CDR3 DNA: TGTGCCACCCAGGGGGACACTGAAGCTTTCTTT
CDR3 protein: CATQGDTEAFF

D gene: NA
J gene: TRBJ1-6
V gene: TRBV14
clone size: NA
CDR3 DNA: TGTGCCAGCAGCCAAGCACCCGCTGGACCCCTCCACTTT
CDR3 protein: CASSQAPAGPLHF

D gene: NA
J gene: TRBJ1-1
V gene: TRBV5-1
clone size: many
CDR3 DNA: TGCGCCAGCAGCTCACAGGCGAACACTGAAGCTTTCTTT
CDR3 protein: CASSSQANTEAFF

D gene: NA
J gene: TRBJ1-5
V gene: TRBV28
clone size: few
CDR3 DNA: TGTGCCAGCGAAGCGGGCCACCTCGTTAGCAATCAGCCCCAGCATTTT
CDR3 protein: CASEAGHLVSNQPQHF

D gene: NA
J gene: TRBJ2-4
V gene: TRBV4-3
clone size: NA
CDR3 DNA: TGCGCCAGCAGCCACCAGGGGACCAAAAACATTCAGTACTTC
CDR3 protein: CASSHQGTKNIQYF

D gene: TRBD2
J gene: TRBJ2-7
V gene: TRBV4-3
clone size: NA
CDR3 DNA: TGCGCCAGCAGCCAACGACTAGCGGGGGCCTACGAGCAGTACTTC
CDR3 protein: CASSQRLAGAYEQYF

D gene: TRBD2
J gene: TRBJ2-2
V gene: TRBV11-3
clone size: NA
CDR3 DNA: TGTGCCAGCTGGGGGGGGACCACCGGGGAGCTGTTTTTT
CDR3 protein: CASWGGTTGELFF

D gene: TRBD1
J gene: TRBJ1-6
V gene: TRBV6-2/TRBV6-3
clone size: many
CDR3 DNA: TGTGCCAGCAGCTACGGACAGGGTGATTCACTCCTCCACTTT
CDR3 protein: CASSYGQGDSLLHF

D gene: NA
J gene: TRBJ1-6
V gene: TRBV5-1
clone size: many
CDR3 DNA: TGCGCCAGCAGCTTGGACGCAGGCAATTCACCCCTCCACTTT
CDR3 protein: CASSLDAGNSPLHF

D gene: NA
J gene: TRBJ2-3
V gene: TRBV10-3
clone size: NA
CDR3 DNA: TGTGCCATCAGTGCCGAAATAACAGGGAGAACGCAGTATTTT
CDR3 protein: CAISAEITGRTQYF

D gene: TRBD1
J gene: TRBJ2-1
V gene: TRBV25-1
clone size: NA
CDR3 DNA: TGTGCCAGCAGTGAAGTGGGACAGGGGCGCAATGAGCAGTTCTTC
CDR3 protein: CASSEVGQGRNEQFF

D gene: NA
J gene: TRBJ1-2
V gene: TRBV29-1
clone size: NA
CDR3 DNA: TGCAGCGTTTATAACACCGCTAACTATGGCTACACCTTC
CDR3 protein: CSVYNTANYGYTF

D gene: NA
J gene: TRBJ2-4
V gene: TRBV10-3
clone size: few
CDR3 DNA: TGTGCCAGCAGTTCTGATCTACTAGCCAAAAACATTCAGTACTTC
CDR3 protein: CASSSDLLAKNIQYF

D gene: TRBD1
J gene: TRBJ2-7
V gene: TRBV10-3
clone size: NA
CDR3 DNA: TGTGCCATCAGTGCTTCCACAGGGGTCTCCTACGAGCAGTACTTC
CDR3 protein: CAISASTGVSYEQYF

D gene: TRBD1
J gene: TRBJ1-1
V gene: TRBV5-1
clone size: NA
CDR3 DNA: TGCGCCAGCAGGTCCTCTTCAGGGGGCACTGAAGCTTTCTTT
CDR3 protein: CASRSSSGGTEAFF

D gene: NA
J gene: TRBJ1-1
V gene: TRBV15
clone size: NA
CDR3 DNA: TGTGCCACCAAAAAACAGAAAACTGCGGGGACTGAAGCTTTCTTT
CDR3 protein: CATKKQKTAGTEAFF

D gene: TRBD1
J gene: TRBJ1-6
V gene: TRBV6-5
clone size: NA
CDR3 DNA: TGTGCCAGCAGTACGGGACAGGGGGCGGAGGATTCACCCCTCCACTTT
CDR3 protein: CASSTGQGAEDSPLHF

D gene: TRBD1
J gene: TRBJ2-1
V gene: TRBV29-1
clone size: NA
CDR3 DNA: TGCAGCGTAGAAAGCGACAGGGCCAGGAACAATGAGCAGTTCTTC
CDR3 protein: CSVESDRARNNEQFF

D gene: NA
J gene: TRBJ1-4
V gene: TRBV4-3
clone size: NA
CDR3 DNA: TGCGCCAGCAGCCAATTCGGACAGCTTAATGAAAAACTGTTTTTT
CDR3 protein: CASSQFGQLNEKLFF

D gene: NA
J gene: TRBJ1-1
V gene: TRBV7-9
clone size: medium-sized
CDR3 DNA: TGTGCCAGCAGCTTAGAGGTGAACACTGAAGCTTTCTTT
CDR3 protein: CASSLEVNTEAFF

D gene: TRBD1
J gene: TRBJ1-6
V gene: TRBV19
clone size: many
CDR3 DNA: TGTGCCAGTAGTATAGATCCTCGACAGGGTAATTCACCCCTCCACTTT
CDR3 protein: CASSIDPRQGNSPLHF

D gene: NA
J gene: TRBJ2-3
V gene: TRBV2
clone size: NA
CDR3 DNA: TGTGCCAGCAATAGTGCCCGCACAGATACGCGGTATTTT
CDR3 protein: CASNSARTDTRYF

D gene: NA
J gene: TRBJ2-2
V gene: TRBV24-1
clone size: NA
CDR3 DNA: TGTGCCACCAGTGGGACAGCCAGAAGCCGGGGAGCTGTTTTT
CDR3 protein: CATSGTARSRGAVF

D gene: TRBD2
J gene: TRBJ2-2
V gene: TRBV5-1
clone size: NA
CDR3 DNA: TGCGCCAGCAGTTTTTCCGGGACTAGCGGTTACACCGGGGAGCTGTTTTTT
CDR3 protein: CASSFSGTSGYTGELFF

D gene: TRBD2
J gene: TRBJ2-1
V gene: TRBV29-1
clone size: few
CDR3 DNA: TGCAGCGTGGCCGGGACTAGCTATTACAATGAGCAGTTCTTC
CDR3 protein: CSVAGTSYYNEQFF

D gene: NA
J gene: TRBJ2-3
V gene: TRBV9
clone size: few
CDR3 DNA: TGTGCCAGCAGCGTAGGAGGGACTCAGCCTCGCACAGATACGCAGTATTTT
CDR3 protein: CASSVGGTQPRTDTQYF

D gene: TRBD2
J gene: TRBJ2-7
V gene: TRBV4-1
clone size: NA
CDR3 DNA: TGCGCCAGCAGCTTAGGACTAGCGGGGCACTACGAGCAGTACTTC
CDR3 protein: CASSLGLAGHYEQYF

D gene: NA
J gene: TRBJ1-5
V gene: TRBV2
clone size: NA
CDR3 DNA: TGTGCCAGCAGTCCCTCCCGCAGGGGCCGAGATCAGCCCCAGCATTTT
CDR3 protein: CASSPSRRGRDQPQHF

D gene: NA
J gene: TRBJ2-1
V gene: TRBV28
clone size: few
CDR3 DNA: TGTGCCAGCAGTCCTCTAGGAAGGTCCTACAATGAGCAGTTCTTC
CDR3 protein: CASSPLGRSYNEQFF

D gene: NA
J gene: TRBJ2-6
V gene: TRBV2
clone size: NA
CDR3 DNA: TGTGCCAGCAGAGAAAAGGGGATTGTCCCCACCTCTGGGGCCAACGTCCTGACTTTC
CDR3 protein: CASREKGIVPTSGANVLTF

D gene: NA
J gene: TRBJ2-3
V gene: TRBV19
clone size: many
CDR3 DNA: TGTGCCAGTAGTATCTTCAGTAGCACAGATACGCAGTATTTT
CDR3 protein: CASSIFSSTDTQYF

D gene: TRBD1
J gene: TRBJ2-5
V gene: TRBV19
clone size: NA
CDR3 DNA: TGTGCCAGTACCGGTGAGACAGGGATGAATCAGGAGACCCAGTACTTC
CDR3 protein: CASTGETGMNQETQYF

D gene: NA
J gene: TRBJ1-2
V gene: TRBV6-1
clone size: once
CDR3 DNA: TGTGCCAGCAGGGGGACATATTATGGCTACACCTTC
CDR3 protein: CASRGTYYGYTF

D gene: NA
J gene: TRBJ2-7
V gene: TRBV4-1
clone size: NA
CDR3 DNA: TGCGCCAGCAGCCAGGGAGAGAGGACAGTCCTTCTAGGGAAGTACTTC
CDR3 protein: CASSQGERTVLLGKYF

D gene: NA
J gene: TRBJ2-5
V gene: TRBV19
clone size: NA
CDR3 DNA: TGTGCCAGCAGCTTCGCGCAGGTTCGGGAGACCCAGTACTTC
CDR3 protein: CASSFAQVRETQYF

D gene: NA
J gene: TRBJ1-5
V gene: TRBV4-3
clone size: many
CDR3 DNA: TGCGCCAGCAGCCAAGATCAGTCTGGGAGGCAGCCCCAGCATTTT
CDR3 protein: CASSQDQSGRQPQHF

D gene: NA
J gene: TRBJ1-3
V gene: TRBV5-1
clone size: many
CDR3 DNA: TGCGCCAGCAGGAGAATTGAGGGAAACACCATATATTTT
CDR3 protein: CASRRIEGNTIYF

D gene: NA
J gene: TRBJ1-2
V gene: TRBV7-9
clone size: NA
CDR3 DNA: TGTGCCAGCAGCTTAGGGTTGGGGAGCGGCTACACCTTC
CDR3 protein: CASSLGLGSGYTF

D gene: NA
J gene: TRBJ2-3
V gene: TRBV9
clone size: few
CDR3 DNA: TGTGCCAGTGGGTGGGGACTCCACACAGATACGCAGTATTTT
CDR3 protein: CASGWGLHTDTQYF

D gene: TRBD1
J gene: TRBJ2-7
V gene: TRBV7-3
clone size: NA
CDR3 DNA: TGTGCCAGCAGCATCTTAGGGGACAGGGTCCACGAGCAGTACTTC
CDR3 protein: CASSILGDRVHEQYF

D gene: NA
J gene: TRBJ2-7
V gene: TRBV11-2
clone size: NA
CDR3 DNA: TGTGCCAGCAGCTTAAGAACCGAGGACACCTACGAGCAGTACTTC
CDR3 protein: CASSLRTEDTYEQYF

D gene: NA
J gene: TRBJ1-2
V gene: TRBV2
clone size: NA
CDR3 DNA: TGTGCCAGCAGCATCGGACAAGGCTTTGGCTACACCTTC
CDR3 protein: CASSIGQGFGYTF